These T cell receptor beta chains were read from a single sample in a study of cytomegalovirus exposure and HLA in healthy donors. Profiling relied on immunoSEQ multiplex PCR, and the TCRdb table lists in-frame clones only, not all of them. Here the sample spans around 180,000 clones, roughly 70% being singletons. Sequenced input: PBMCs. The receptors stem from a girl between 5 and 17 years old in good health and CMV-seronegative. CDR3s include the opening cysteine and the closing phenylalanine or tryptophan. A D gene is named only where the DNA matches it firmly. Part of the rows lack a size; the others show once, few, many or a class for expanded clones.

v_call	clone_size	d_call	j_call	cdr3_nt	cdr3_aa
TRBV12-5	-	TRBD1	TRBJ2-5	TGTGCTAGTGGTTTGGTACCCCCGCAGGGGGCGATTCAAGAGACCCAGTACTTC	CASGLVPPQGAIQETQYF
TRBV5-1	-	TRBD1	TRBJ2-1	TGCGCCAGCAGCCCGACAGGGAACAATGAGCAGTTCTTC	CASSPTGNNEQFF
TRBV30	once	-	TRBJ2-3	TGTGCCTGGAGTACCGGGACTGGCAGCACAGATACGCAGTATTTT	CAWSTGTGSTDTQYF
TRBV6-1	-	TRBD1	TRBJ1-1	TGTGCCAGCAGTGACCGGACAGGCCAGTCTGAAGCTTTCTTT	CASSDRTGQSEAFF
TRBV29-1	once	-	TRBJ1-2	TGCAGCGTTGAAGATCGGGTTGGCTACACCTTC	CSVEDRVGYTF
TRBV6-6	-	-	TRBJ1-1	TGTGCCAGCAGAACCGGGCCGGGGGCTGAAGCTTTCTTT	CASRTGPGAEAFF
TRBV7-6	-	-	TRBJ2-1	TGTGCCAGCAGCATAACAGGGAACCGTGTTAGTGAGCAGTTCTTC	CASSITGNRVSEQFF
TRBV25-1	-	TRBD1	TRBJ1-6	TGTGCCAGCAGTGACTCCCCGGGGACAGGGCGTTGGAATTCACCCCTCCACTTT	CASSDSPGTGRWNSPLHF
TRBV16	few	-	TRBJ1-5	TGTGCCAGCAGCCGGCACTTCACAGGGTCGAATCAGCCCCAGCATTTT	CASSRHFTGSNQPQHF
TRBV4-1	-	TRBD1	TRBJ1-5	TGCGCCAGCAGCCAAGATGGACAGGGGAATGGTCAGCCCCAGCATTTT	CASSQDGQGNGQPQHF
TRBV13	-	-	TRBJ1-1	TGTGCCAGCAGGGGGCGAGAATCTGAAGCTTTCTTT	CASRGRESEAFF
TRBV18	-	-	TRBJ1-5	TGTGCCAGCTCACCAAACAGGGTCCCCAATCAGCCCCAGCATTTT	CASSPNRVPNQPQHF
TRBV5-4	few	-	TRBJ2-7	TGTGCCAGCAGCTCAGGACAACGCTACGAGCAGTACTTC	CASSSGQRYEQYF
TRBV6-6	-	TRBD2	TRBJ2-5	TGTGCCAGCAGTTCCGGGGGGCGGGGGGCAGGAGAGACCCAGTACTTC	CASSSGGRGAGETQYF
TRBV18	-	-	TRBJ2-3	TGTGCCAGCTCACCGAACCCAGGGGCAGATACGCAGTATTTT	CASSPNPGADTQYF
TRBV5-1	-	-	TRBJ2-5	TGCGCCAGCAGCGGGGGAGAGCGGACAGCGCTCCAAGAGACCCAGTACTTC	CASSGGERTALQETQYF
TRBV13	-	-	TRBJ2-7	TGTGCCAGCAGCTTACGGACAAGCGAGCAGTACTTC	CASSLRTSEQYF
TRBV7-3	-	TRBD2	TRBJ2-5	TGTGCCAGCAGCTTGGTAGCGGGGGGGCCCGAGACCCAGTACTTC	CASSLVAGGPETQYF
TRBV29-1	few	-	TRBJ2-1	TGCAGCGTTCTCAGGACGGACTATCAGCAGTTCTTC	CSVLRTDYQQFF
TRBV5-1	-	-	TRBJ2-7	TGCGCAAGCAGCTGGGGCGGCGAGCAGTACTTC	CASSWGGEQYF
TRBV5-1	-	TRBD1	TRBJ2-7	TGCGCCAGCAGCTTGGGGGACAGGGGGCCCGACGAGCAGTACTTC	CASSLGDRGPDEQYF
TRBV7-9	few	TRBD1	TRBJ1-1	TGTGCCAGCAGCTTAGCACAGGGGGGCACTGAAGCTTTCTTT	CASSLAQGGTEAFF
TRBV10-3	few	-	TRBJ2-2	TGTGCCATCAGTGATCGTTCAGGAAACACCGGGGAGCTGTTTTTT	CAISDRSGNTGELFF
TRBV5-1	few	-	TRBJ2-5	TGCGCCAGCAGCTTGGAGGAGGGGTTGGAGACCCAGTACTTC	CASSLEEGLETQYF
TRBV5-1	-	TRBD1	TRBJ1-1	TGCGCCAGCAGCTTGGCCTGGGACAGGGATTCGGACACTGAAGCTTTCTTT	CASSLAWDRDSDTEAFF
TRBV27	-	-	TRBJ1-1	TGTGCCAGCAGAGCCTCAGCAGGGATTGAAGCTTTCTTT	CASRASAGIEAFF
TRBV2	once	TRBD1	TRBJ1-5	TGTGCCAGCAGAGGACAGGCGAATCAGCCCCAGCATTTT	CASRGQANQPQHF